This entry features one TCR beta chain sequence. Its antigen is still unknown. Carried by the TCR beta cDNA libraries were unique molecular identifiers. When about 1 to 11 million T cells were used, they gave some 540,000 cDNA molecules. TCRdb reprocessed the PCR reads via MiXCR and lists one record per CDR3 protein. The repertoire holds hundreds of thousands of distinct CDR3 sequences, with less than 35% as singletons. This entry comes from a study of post-analysis software for immune sequencing data. Across the whole study: Relapsing-remitting, secondary progressive and progressive-relapsing forms of multiple sclerosis all featured among disease courses. Study findings and constraints: When patients were compared with controls, 4 or 5 TRBV segments were more frequent, TRBV5-6, TRBV5-1 and TRBV20-1 among them. Samples sharing a preparation batch grouped tightly together when assessed by F measure. A significant reduction in normalized Chao1 diversity was observed in multiple sclerosis patients versus controls.

Trimming at V came to 5 bases and at J to 10 bases, leaving 8 bases not matched to a gene. The CDR3 has 13 residues. The germline V gene has CDR1 SGHVS and CDR2 FQNEAQ. What was sequenced was blood. The chain carries TRBV7-8 and TRBJ1-1, with TRBD1 matching over 9 bases. The TCR was taken from a girl aged 10 to 17 with multiple sclerosis. The CDR3 coding sequence is TGTGCCAGCAGCGAAACAGGGGGCGCGGGAGCTTTCTTT. It specifies CASSETGGAGAFF.